This TCR beta chain emerged from a study of blood T cell repertoires in COVID-19. Germline values: CDR1 SNHLY, CDR2 FYNNEI. The CDR3 loop spans 11 amino acids. V was cut by 3 bases and J by 4 bases, with 3 bases left in between. Participants spanned ages about 18 to 89 years and resided in about two dozen US areas. Clones were read by immunoSEQ multiplex PCR, and TCRdb kept only the in-frame ones, dropping some. The sample has 200,000 to 250,000 clones, around 84% seen once. This TCR was recovered from a woman aged 50 to 60 who had recovered from COVID-19. The sequencing sample was made of PBMCs or T cells enriched from blood (not recorded which). J is TRBJ2-5 and V is TRBV2; D not certain. This CDR3 reads CASSDGETQYF. CDR3 nucleotide sequence: TGTGCCAGCAGTGACGGAGAGACCCAGTACTTC.